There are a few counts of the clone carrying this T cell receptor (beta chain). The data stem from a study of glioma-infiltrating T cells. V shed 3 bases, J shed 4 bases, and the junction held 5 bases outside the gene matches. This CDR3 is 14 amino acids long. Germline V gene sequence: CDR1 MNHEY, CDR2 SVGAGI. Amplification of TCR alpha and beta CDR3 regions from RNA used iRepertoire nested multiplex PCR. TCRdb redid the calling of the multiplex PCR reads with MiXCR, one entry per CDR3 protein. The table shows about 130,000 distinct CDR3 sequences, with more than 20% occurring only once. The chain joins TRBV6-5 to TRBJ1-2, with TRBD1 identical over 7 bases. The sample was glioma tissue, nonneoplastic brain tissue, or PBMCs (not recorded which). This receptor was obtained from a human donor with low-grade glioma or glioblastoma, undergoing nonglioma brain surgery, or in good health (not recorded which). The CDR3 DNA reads TGTGCCAGCAGTTATCAGGGGGGAGGCTATGGCTACACCTTC. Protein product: CASSYQGGGYGYTF.